This entry describes one T cell receptor (beta chain). Its antigen is not known. These data originate in a study of cytomegalovirus exposure and HLA in healthy donors. Looking at the study overall: Counted in an early data release were approximately 85 million unique TCRs from HLA-typed donors.

Study-wide findings and caveats: Most TCR sequences showed up rarely, but some public TCRs showed up in many donors.

The PCR employed 60 Vbeta primers together with 13 Jbeta primers. Repertoires were generated with immunoSEQ multiplex PCR, while TCRdb's copy carries only in-frame clones and drops some. The data show 140,000 or so clones, about 70% seen once. This CDR3 has 15 amino acids. CDR1 and CDR2 (germline): KGHSH, LQKENI. J was trimmed by 8 bases and V by 3 bases; bases with no gene match: 12. V is TRBV18 and J is TRBJ1-2; TRBD1 matches 7 bases. Sequencing input: PBMCs. This clonotype originated in a woman aged 40 to 49 in good health and CMV-seronegative. CDR3 amino acids: CASSPQERQGSGYTF. CDR3 coding DNA: TGTGCCAGCTCACCCCAAGAAAGACAGGGTAGCGGCTACACCTTC.